This T cell receptor (beta chain) derives from a study of blood T cell repertoires in COVID-19. Study context: Sources were T cells, B-cell-depleted T cells, or PBMCs; the material itself was cDNA or gDNA.

Germline V gene lookup returns CDR1 MNHEY and CDR2 SMNVEV (reference sequence). Trimming left V 5 bases short and J 7 bases short, with 18 bases between. CDR3 length: 15 amino acids. Study processing details: Amplified reference gene primers provided the basis for estimating nucleated cell counts. The method was immunoSEQ multiplex PCR; TCRdb's version includes in-frame clones alone and lacks a portion of them. Clone size and V and J calls were adopted from that table, with D and trimming inferred from the DNA. The sample lists about 200,000 clones; approximately 80% were seen once. The receptor was isolated from a middle-aged man with acute or convalescent COVID-19. This rearrangement joins TRBV27 to TRBJ1-5, with D unclear. Sequencing input: peripheral blood. CDR3 sequence (DNA): TGTGCCAGCAGTCCCCGGCAGGCCCCTCAGCAGCCCCAGCATTTT. It encodes CASSPRQAPQQPQHF.